This T cell receptor (beta chain) was identified during a study of human T cells and chemical hapten exposure. Study details: Patients got weekly scalp diphenylcyclopropenone doses over the approximately 24-week study. The patients, most of them female, presented with alopecia areata, totalis or universalis. Study conclusions and caveats: Expanded TCRs grouped into significantly more large CDR3 similarity clusters than controls produced.

The CDR3 is 16 residues long. CDR1 and CDR2 (germline): MNHNS, SASEGT. Losses at the gene ends were 3 bases for V and 5 bases for J; bases not matched to a gene: 8. Unique molecular identifiers were attached to individual cDNA molecules during library preparation. Each CDR3 protein is one row after TCRdb ran MiXCR on the RACE reads. In the table there are over 85,000 distinct CDR3 sequences, around 12% of which are singletons. Time point given: patch test 1, 2 weeks after DPC sensitization. Documented treatment: therapeutic diphenylcyclopropenone sensitization with weekly scalp DPC. This clonotype was seen more than once but under ten times. Its antigen is as yet unknown.

The sample was whole blood, taken in connection with sensitization to the hapten diphenylcyclopropenone (DPC). This sequence joins TRBV6-1 and TRBJ1-2, with 11 bases fitting TRBD1. The sequence was obtained from a woman aged 40 to 50 with alopecia areata. Some clones in this sample may be carry-over from other donors' samples. The CDR3 spells CASSDPGQGAGYGYTF. The CDR3 DNA sequence: TGTGCCAGCAGTGATCCAGGACAGGGGGCAGGTTATGGCTACACCTTC.